Each of the 30 T cell receptor beta chains below was sequenced from the same sample in a study of blood T cell repertoires in COVID-19. Profiled with immunoSEQ multiplex PCR; TCRdb holds only in-frame clones, not every one. The data hold fewer than 90,000 clones, with more than 75% observed a single time. Specimen: peripheral blood. The source of these receptors is a human donor in a cohort sampled during active COVID-19.

The chain employs TRBV19 and TRBJ2-1; TRBD2 matches 9 bases. V was pared by 2 bases and J by 6 bases, with 8 bases of the junction left unmatched. Germline lookup yields CDR1 LNHDA and CDR2 SQIVND (reference sequence). CDR3 length: 16 residues. The CDR3 reads CASSISAGGLGNEQFF. The CDR3 DNA reads TGTGCCAGTAGTATATCAGCGGGGGGCCTTGGCAATGAGCAGTTCTTC.

The chain employs TRBV28 and TRBJ1-2; D possibly corresponds to TRBD1 (5 bases). Germline values: CDR1 MDHEN, CDR2 SYDVKM. The ends were cut back, 6 bases at V and 4 bases at J, with 24 bases in the middle. CDR3 length: 17 residues. CDR3 residues: CASRTPTRGGQIYGYTF. The CDR3 region has the DNA TGTGCCAGCAGGACCCCTACCCGGGGGGGTCAGATCTATGGCTACACCTTC.

This chain connects TRBV3-1 (or the pseudogene TRBV3-2) to TRBJ2-1; maybe TRBD2 (6 bases). Per the germline V gene, CDR1 is LGHDT and CDR2 is YNNKEL (reference sequence). This CDR3 comprises 11 residues. V was pared by 3 bases and J by 10 bases, with 7 bases between. CDR3 sequence: CASSQAGEQFF. CDR3 DNA: TGTGCCAGCAGCCAGGCGGGGGAGCAGTTCTTC.

This chain connects TRBV7-3 to TRBJ2-1; TRBD2 matches 15 bases. Trimming at V came to 4 bases and at J to 1 base, leaving 8 bases not matched to a gene. Germline values: CDR1 SGHTA, CDR2 FQGTGA. This CDR3 comprises 19 residues. The CDR3 DNA follows: TGTGCCAGCAGCTCCGGACTAGCGGGAGGGCCTCCGTCCTACAATGAGCAGTTCTTC. Its translation is CASSSGLAGGPPSYNEQFF. The full variable domain, rest sourced from reference TRBV7-3 and TRBJ2-1, is GAGVSQTPSNKVTEKGKYVELRCDPISGHTALYWYRQSLGQGPEFLIYFQGTGAADDSGLPNDRFFAVRPEGSVSTLKIQRTERGDSAVYLCASSSGLAGGPPSYNEQFFGPGTRLTVL.

The rearrangement uses TRBV5-1 and TRBJ2-2; TRBD2 agrees at 8 bases. In germline, CDR1 is SGHRS, CDR2 YFSETQ. The trim removed 6 bases at V and 0 bases at J, leaving 4 bases unmatched. The CDR3 length is 15 residues. CDR3 protein: CASTWREANTGELFF. DNA for the CDR3: TGCGCCAGCACGTGGCGGGAGGCGAACACCGGGGAGCTGTTTTTT.

CDR3 coding DNA: TGTGCCAGCAGTGATGGACAGGGGATTAACTATGGCTACACCTTC. Its translation is CASSDGQGINYGYTF. The rearrangement uses TRBV6-2 or TRBV6-3 and TRBJ1-2; 9 bases are shared with TRBD1. There are 15 residues in the CDR3. Germline loops: CDR1 MNHEY, CDR2 SVGEGT. V was clipped by 5 bases and J by 1 base; unmatched bases: 5.

The chain couples TRBV2 to TRBJ2-1; 12 bases agree with TRBD2. CDR1 SNHLY and CDR2 FYNNEI come from the germline V gene. V lost 7 bases to trimming and J lost 7 bases; unmatched junction nucleotides: 5. The CDR3 runs 14 residues. The CDR3 here is CASKRTSGTNEQFF. The CDR3 coding sequence is TGTGCCAGCAAGCGGACTAGCGGGACTAATGAGCAGTTCTTC.

J is TRBJ2-5 and V is TRBV9; D unresolved. This CDR3 contains 14 residues. V lost 0 bases to trimming and J lost 5 bases, with 11 bases between them. CDR1 and CDR2 from the germline V gene are SGDLS and YYNGEE. DNA for the CDR3: TGTGCCAGCAGCGTAGACTTAGTAGTCGAGACCCAGTACTTC. The encoded protein is CASSVDLVVETQYF.

The genes are TRBV10-3 and TRBJ1-1, with D possibly being TRBD1 (5 bases). The ends were cut back, 6 bases at V and 5 bases at J, with 16 bases in the middle. Germline values: CDR1 ENHRY, CDR2 SYGVKD. CDR3 length equals 14 residues. The CDR3: CAISPREVSTEAFF. The DNA of the CDR3 is TGTGCCATCAGCCCCAGGGAGGTGAGTACTGAAGCTTTCTTT.

The chain has TRBV29-1 and TRBJ2-5; no firm D call. Looked up from germline, CDR1 is SQVTM and CDR2 is ANQGSEA. V lost 7 bases and J 7 bases, leaving 16 bases between the germline ends. The CDR3 is 12 amino acids. This CDR3 reads CSAGLNPGTQYF. The CDR3 DNA is TGCAGCGCGGGTCTGAATCCGGGGACCCAGTACTTC.

This chain uses TRBV15 with TRBJ2-1; TRBD1 matches 12 bases. V lost 6 bases, J lost 7 bases, and 7 bases stayed unmatched. Germline CDR1 LNHNV, CDR2 YYDKDF (reference sequence). CDR3 size: 15 residues. CDR3 sequence: CATRPGDRGLNEQFF. The CDR3, as DNA: TGTGCCACCAGACCAGGGGACAGGGGGCTTAATGAGCAGTTCTTC.

The chain is built from TRBV6-5 and TRBJ1-6, with 8 positions matching TRBD1. Germline CDR1 is MNHEY and CDR2 is SVGAGI. The CDR3 is 15 amino acids. Germline trimming cut 2 bases from V and 6 bases from J; bases unmatched to any gene: 3. This CDR3 is CASSYGGQANSPLHF. In nucleotides, the CDR3 is TGTGCCAGCAGTTACGGGGGACAGGCTAATTCACCCCTCCACTTT.

This chain connects TRBV6-5 to TRBJ1-1; 7 bases are shared with TRBD1. The CDR3 sequence is 13 residues long. Germline lookup yields CDR1 MNHEY and CDR2 SVGAGI. V lost 6 bases to trimming and J lost 5 bases; unmatched junction nucleotides: 6. CDR3 residues: CASSFLQGTEAFF. CDR3 sequence (DNA): TGTGCCAGCAGCTTCTTACAGGGGACTGAAGCTTTCTTT.

The chain employs TRBV11-2 and TRBJ2-7; D unresolved. The CDR3 consists of 14 residues. V lost 5 bases to trimming and J lost 3 bases, with 14 bases between them. Per the germline V gene, CDR1 is SGHAT and CDR2 is FQNNGV. This chain's CDR3 is CASSRDSRIYEQYF. CDR3 DNA sequence: TGTGCCAGCAGCCGTGACTCGCGGATCTACGAGCAGTACTTC.

V and J are TRBV5-4 and TRBJ2-7, with 8 bases that match TRBD2. The V and J ends lost 0 bases and 2 bases, in that order; junction bases with no gene match: 7. The CDR3 length is 16 residues. From germline, CDR1 is SGHNT and CDR2 YYREEE (reference sequence). CDR3 protein: CASSLGVGLAAYEQYF. The CDR3 coding sequence is TGTGCCAGCAGCTTGGGGGTCGGACTAGCTGCCTACGAGCAGTACTTC.

The chain combines TRBV9 with TRBJ2-1; 8 bases map to TRBD2. The CDR3 contains 15 residues. CDR1 and CDR2 (germline): SGDLS, YYNGEE. V gave up 0 bases and J gave up 8 bases; unmatched junction bases: 7. The CDR3 loop reads CASSVDTGGFDEQFF. The DNA for the CDR3 is TGTGCCAGCAGCGTAGATACGGGAGGGTTTGATGAGCAGTTCTTC.

This chain connects TRBV27 to TRBJ1-1; 7 nucleotides match TRBD1. This CDR3 is 13 amino acids long. Germline V gene sequence: CDR1 MNHEY, CDR2 SMNVEV (reference sequence). V was pared by 2 bases and J by 9 bases, with 6 bases of the junction left unmatched. The CDR3 reads CASSLIGGAQAFF. The CDR3 DNA reads as TGTGCCAGCAGTTTAATAGGGGGCGCGCAAGCTTTCTTT.

The table lists this clone with a count of one. The genes are TRBV3-1 (or the pseudogene TRBV3-2) and TRBJ1-4; D remains unclear. The ends were cut back, 0 bases at V and 3 bases at J, with 8 bases in the middle. Germline V lookup: CDR1 LGHDT, CDR2 YNNKEL (reference sequence). The CDR3 is 15 residues long. CDR3 coding DNA: TGTGCCAGCAGCCAAGAGGGAGTATCTAATGAAAAACTGTTTTTT. It is translated as CASSQEGVSNEKLFF.

The chain has TRBV18 and TRBJ2-3; D is ambiguous. This CDR3 has 14 residues. Trimming took off 1 base at V and 0 bases at J, with 5 bases between the two ends. The V gene's germline CDR1 is KGHSH and CDR2 LQKENI. The CDR3 here is CASSPLPSTDTQYF. The DNA for the CDR3 is TGTGCCAGCTCACCACTCCCTAGCACAGATACGCAGTATTTT. The complete variable domain, with remaining parts taken from reference TRBV18 and TRBJ2-3, reads NAGVMQNPRHLVRRRGQEARLRCSPMKGHSHVYWYRQLPEEGLKFMVYLQKENIIDESGMPKERFSAEFPKEGPSILRIQQVVRGDSAAYFCASSPLPSTDTQYFGPGTRLTVL.

A few counts support this clone. The CDR3 bases are TGTGCCAGTAGTTTAGGACAGACGAACACTGAAGCTTTCTTT. Its translation: CASSLGQTNTEAFF. J is TRBJ1-1 and V is TRBV19, with D tentatively TRBD1 (6 bases). The CDR3 has 14 residues. Looked up from germline, CDR1 is LNHDA and CDR2 is SQIVND (reference sequence). V was shortened by 5 bases and J by 1 base, with 11 bases between the two germline ends.

This clone was counted only a few times. The gene calls are TRBV27 and TRBJ2-1, with D possibly being TRBD2 (6 bases). CDR1 and CDR2 (germline): MNHEY, SMNVEV (reference sequence). The CDR3 is 15 amino acids. V lost 6 bases and J lost 5, with 17 bases in between. CDR3 DNA sequence: TGTGCCAGCAGCCCTGGGGGACTGGGGAACAATGAGCAGTTCTTC. Translating it yields CASSPGGLGNNEQFF.

The chain links TRBV4-2 to TRBJ2-3; 8 bases are shared with TRBD2. CDR3 size: 15 residues. CDR1 and CDR2 (germline): LGHNA, YNFKEQ. The J segment lost 0 bases and the V segment lost 4 bases, leaving 3 bases of the junction unmatched. The CDR3 loop is CASSPSGSSTDTQYF. In DNA, the CDR3 is TGTGCCAGCAGCCCAAGCGGGAGTAGCACAGATACGCAGTATTTT.

The chain is built from TRBV12-3 or TRBV12-4 and TRBJ1-1; D might be TRBD1 (5 bases). V lost 6 bases, J lost 4 bases, and 9 bases lay in between. The CDR3 has 12 amino acids. The CDR3 is CASSRVSTEAFF. For the CDR3, the DNA is TGTGCCAGCAGCAGGGTATCCACTGAAGCTTTCTTT.

This clone is a singleton in its sample. The chain has TRBV12-3 or TRBV12-4 and TRBJ2-4; TRBD1 matches at 7 bases. The CDR3 is 13 amino acids. V was clipped by 7 bases and J by 6 bases; unmatched bases: 6. The CDR3 loop is CASNRDSSNIQYF. CDR3 sequence (DNA): TGTGCCAGCAATCGGGACAGTTCAAACATTCAGTACTTC.

The J gene is TRBJ2-7, the V gene TRBV29-1; TRBD1 might be the D (6 bases). The CDR3 extends over 11 amino acids. V lost 7 bases and J lost 2, with 9 bases in between. Germline assignment: CDR1 SQVTM and CDR2 ANQGSEA. The CDR3 coding sequence is TGCAGCGCCGGGACAACCTACGAGCAGTACGTC. This translates into CSAGTTYEQYV.

The chain is built from TRBV5-1 and TRBJ1-5, with D maybe TRBD1 (5 bases). This CDR3 has 15 residues. Between the trimmed V and J ends, which lost 4 bases and 4 bases, there was a span of 15 bases. Germline-derived CDR1 and CDR2 are SGHRS and YFSETQ. The CDR3 loop reads CASSPSGTVNQPQHF. The CDR3 DNA sequence: TGCGCCAGCAGCCCGTCCGGGACTGTAAATCAGCCCCAGCATTTT.

Notes on this clone: The same CDR3 is also encoded by other DNA sequences in this sample. CDR3 bases: TGCGCCAGCAGCCGCGGGACTAGCGGCTACAATGAGCAGTTCTTC. As protein: CASSRGTSGYNEQFF. The rearrangement uses TRBV5-1 and TRBJ2-1; the match to TRBD2 covers 11 bases. The V gene's germline CDR1 is SGHRS and CDR2 YFSETQ. There are 15 residues in the CDR3. With 4 bases clipped from V and 3 bases from J, the junction kept 3 bases outside the gene matches.

This clone was observed a few times. This sequence joins TRBV27 and TRBJ1-1; 8 bases agree with TRBD1. Unmatched junction bases numbered 7, after V lost 6 bases and J lost 4 bases. CDR3 length equals 14 residues. The germline V gene encodes CDR1 MNHEY and CDR2 SMNVEV (reference sequence). CDR3 amino acids: CASRISDRGTEAFF. As DNA, the CDR3 is TGTGCCAGCAGGATTTCTGACAGGGGCACTGAAGCTTTCTTT.

The chain has TRBV11-2 and TRBJ1-1; weak D call: TRBD1 (6 bases). The germline V gene encodes CDR1 SGHAT and CDR2 FQNNGV. The CDR3 is made up of 16 amino acids. V was pared by 3 bases and J by 0 bases, with 14 bases between. Here the CDR3 reads CASSFPGTYMNTEAFF. The CDR3 DNA reads as TGTGCCAGCAGCTTCCCCGGGACATACATGAACACTGAAGCTTTCTTT.

The chain is built from TRBV7-8 and TRBJ1-5; D perhaps matches TRBD1 (6 bases). The CDR3 is 15 amino acids. V lost 3 bases, J lost 7 bases, and 16 bases lay in between. CDR1 is SGHVS and CDR2 is FQNEAQ in the germline V gene. In DNA, the CDR3 is TGTGCCAGCAGCTTGGGACATCCTGGATCGCAGCCCCAGCATTTT. Translation gives CASSLGHPGSQPQHF. Full variable domain (outside the CDR3, taken from reference TRBV7-8 and TRBJ1-5): GAGVSQSPRYKVAKRGQDVALRCDPISGHVSLFWYQQALGQGPEFLTYFQNEAQLDKSGLPSDRFFAERPEGSVSTLKIQRTQQEDSAVYLCASSLGHPGSQPQHFGDGTRLSIL.